This T cell receptor beta chain came from a study of blood T cell repertoires in COVID-19. Turning to the study itself: Sites in the United States, Italy and Spain provided acute and convalescent COVID-19 samples.

The CDR3 is 15 amino acids. V gave up 5 bases and J gave up 1 base, with 12 bases separating them. CDR1 is SEHNR and CDR2 is FQNEAQ in the germline V gene (reference sequence). Per the study methods: Reference gene primer amplification gave nucleated cell count estimates. The repertoire was sequenced with immunoSEQ multiplex PCR; TCRdb's copy has only in-frame clones and lacks some. V and J calls plus clone size are reproduced from that table; the DNA served to infer D and trimming. The sample has around 200,000 clones; roughly 87% are singletons. This clone was seen a few times. The sequenced sample was peripheral blood. The chain recombines TRBV7-9 with TRBJ1-5; D ambiguous. The TCR originated in a woman in her late teens or twenties who had recovered from COVID-19. The CDR3 reads CASSLDGGSNQPQHF. Here the CDR3 DNA reads TGTGCCAGCAGCCTGGACGGAGGAAGCAATCAGCCCCAGCATTTT.